The entry below describes one T cell receptor beta chain. Its antigen is unidentified. Sorting with CD45RO/CCR7/CD25/CD127/CD95/CD27 yielded naive, central memory, regulatory and stem-like memory CD4+ cells. The data are from a study of beta chain features in type 1 diabetes. Study outcomes and limitations: Shortening that was moderate but significant affected the TCRB CDR3s of Type 1 diabetes patients in all four CD4+ subsets. Sampled from patients, naive, central memory and Treg TCRB repertoires appeared more similar than those sampled from healthy donors. Diminished insertions and augmented deletions at VDJ junctions characterized type 1 diabetes patients.

Sequencing targeted expressed TCRB transcripts, as all isolated RNA had been reverse transcribed. Naive, central memory and regulatory T cell samples yielded about 4 million reads on average. The assay was immunoSEQ multiplex PCR, and TCRdb's table has in-frame clones only and misses some. Here the sample spans over 100,000 clones, 16% being singletons. Germline V gives CDR1 SNHLY, CDR2 FYNNEI. This CDR3 is built from 12 residues. Trimming shortened V by 3 bases and J by 3 bases, and 5 bases separated the two germline ends. The chain carries TRBV2 and TRBJ2-5; no reliable D call. This TCR came from a man younger than 40 with type 1 diabetes. The sequenced sample consisted of central memory CD4+ T cells from blood. In DNA, the CDR3 is TGTGCCAGCAGTGACACCGAAGAGACCCAGTACTTC. Residues: CASSDTEETQYF.